Listed below are T cell receptor beta chains from one sample, sequenced in a study of T cells in localized non-small cell lung cancer. Assay used: immunoSEQ multiplex PCR; TCRdb lists only in-frame clones, some missing. The sample lists over 70,000 clones; approximately 90% were seen once. The sequencing here drew on PBMCs, taken before any cancer treatment. These receptors came from a woman aged 40-75 years with stage II squamous cell lung carcinoma. CDR3s include the opening cysteine and the closing phenylalanine or tryptophan. The D gene is left open where the match is weak. Clone size appears in some rows only: once, few, many, or a class for an expanded clone.

clone size,J gene,D gene,V gene,CDR3 protein,CDR3 DNA
NA,TRBJ2-3,NA,TRBV7-6,CASSYLADTQYF,TGTGCCAGCAGCTACCTAGCAGATACGCAGTATTTT
few,TRBJ1-5,NA,TRBV14,CASSLSTNQPQHF,TGTGCCAGCAGTCTCTCCACCAATCAGCCCCAGCATTTT
NA,TRBJ1-1,NA,TRBV28,CASSLVGADTEAFF,TGTGCCAGCAGTTTAGTGGGGGCGGACACTGAAGCTTTCTTT
NA,TRBJ1-3,NA,TRBV2,CASGKIADTIYF,TGTGCCAGCGGGAAAATTGCGGACACCATATATTTT
NA,TRBJ2-5,NA,TRBV21-1,CAGSSRGPGETQYF,TGTGCCGGATCTTCCCGGGGGCCCGGGGAGACCCAGTACTTC
once,TRBJ1-1,NA,TRBV14,CASSRNTEAFF,TGTGCCAGCAGCCGTAACACTGAAGCTTTCTTT
NA,TRBJ2-2,TRBD1,TRBV5-1,CASSPTPGTGDTGELFF,TGCGCCAGCAGTCCTACCCCCGGGACAGGGGACACCGGGGAGCTGTTTTTT
NA,TRBJ1-5,TRBD1,TRBV30,CAWSGQGLSNQPQHF,TGTGCCTGGAGTGGACAGGGCCTTAGCAATCAGCCCCAGCATTTT
NA,TRBJ1-3,NA,TRBV19,CASSIGGRLTRSGNTIYF,TGTGCCAGTAGTATTGGGGGCCGTTTGACACGCTCTGGAAACACCATATATTTT
once,TRBJ2-1,TRBD2,TRBV27,CASRRRGVTPPETYNEQFF,TGTGCCAGCAGGCGCCGGGGGGTGACCCCACCCGAAACCTACAATGAGCAGTTCTTC
NA,TRBJ2-6,NA,TRBV6-1,CASSAGDGANVLTF,TGTGCCAGCAGTGCAGGGGACGGGGCCAACGTCCTGACTTTC
NA,TRBJ1-6,TRBD1,TRBV28,CASSPYPGGQANSPLHF,TGTGCCAGCAGTCCATATCCAGGCGGACAGGCCAATTCACCCCTCCACTTT
NA,TRBJ1-1,NA,TRBV11-2,CASSLVGGLDTEAFF,TGTGCCAGCAGCTTAGTCGGGGGACTGGACACTGAAGCTTTCTTT
NA,TRBJ1-4,NA,TRBV5-6,CASSSEPTGTEKLFF,TGTGCCAGCAGCTCAGAACCTACAGGGACCGAAAAACTGTTTTTT
NA,TRBJ2-1,NA,TRBV7-8,CASRPGWGNEQFF,TGTGCCAGCAGACCCGGGTGGGGGAATGAGCAGTTCTTC
NA,TRBJ2-7,NA,TRBV7-8,CASSYHPGEQYF,TGTGCCAGCAGCTACCACCCGGGCGAGCAGTACTTC
NA,TRBJ1-2,TRBD1,TRBV6-5,CASTRTDRGPHTF,TGTGCCAGCACCCGAACGGACAGGGGTCCTCACACCTTC
NA,TRBJ1-5,NA,TRBV6-6,CASSYYPGGSDQPQHF,TGTGCCAGCAGTTACTATCCTGGGGGCAGCGATCAGCCCCAGCATTTT
NA,TRBJ2-5,TRBD2,TRBV10-3,CAISERLAGVLETQYF,TGTGCCATCAGTGAGAGGCTAGCGGGAGTACTAGAGACCCAGTACTTC
NA,TRBJ1-1,NA,TRBV5-4,CASSFMRTSEYTEAFF,TGTGCCAGCAGCTTTATGCGGACCTCTGAGTACACTGAAGCTTTCTTT
NA,TRBJ2-3,NA,TRBV5-1,CASSLGAQADTQYF,TGCGCCAGCAGCTTGGGGGCCCAGGCAGATACGCAGTATTTT
NA,TRBJ2-3,NA,TRBV15,CATSRDIGTAGITDTQYF,TGTGCCACCAGCAGAGATATAGGAACGGCTGGTATCACAGATACGCAGTATTTT
NA,TRBJ2-2,TRBD2,TRBV6-6,CASSPVTSGGTGELFF,TGTGCCAGCAGTCCTGTGACTAGCGGGGGCACCGGGGAGCTGTTTTTT
NA,TRBJ2-7,NA,TRBV5-4,CASSLVGRVEQYF,TGTGCCAGCAGCTTGGTAGGCCGGGTGGAGCAGTACTTC
NA,TRBJ2-7,NA,TRBV11-2,CASSFGVSYEQYF,TGTGCCAGCAGCTTCGGAGTTTCCTACGAGCAGTACTTC
NA,TRBJ2-7,NA,TRBV7-2,CASSSSGTSYEQYF,TGTGCCAGCAGCTCATCCGGGACATCCTACGAGCAGTACTTC
NA,TRBJ1-2,NA,TRBV12-2,CASRPDRVKGYTF,TGTGCAAGTCGCCCCGACAGGGTAAAGGGCTACACCTTC
NA,TRBJ1-2,TRBD1,TRBV6-5,CASSFRQGGGYTF,TGTGCCAGCAGTTTCCGACAGGGAGGTGGCTACACCTTC
NA,TRBJ1-1,NA,TRBV5-4,CASSWGDLGTEAFF,TGTGCCAGCAGCTGGGGGGATCTCGGCACTGAAGCTTTCTTT
NA,TRBJ2-7,TRBD2,TRBV5-6,CASSQWGLAGIREQYF,TGTGCCAGCAGCCAGTGGGGACTAGCGGGAATTCGCGAGCAGTACTTC
NA,TRBJ2-1,TRBD2,TRBV4-1,CASSQGGGGADEQFF,TGCGCCAGCAGCCAAGGGGGCGGGGGGGCCGATGAGCAGTTCTTC
NA,TRBJ2-1,TRBD2,TRBV6-6,CASGTSGNSNEQFF,TGTGCCAGCGGGACTAGCGGGAATTCCAATGAGCAGTTCTTC
NA,TRBJ1-1,NA,TRBV5-1,CASSLGGTAFF,TGCGCCAGCAGCTTGGGCGGGACGGCTTTCTTT
NA,TRBJ2-3,NA,TRBV5-1,CASVGVTDTQYF,TGCGCCAGTGTAGGGGTTACAGATACGCAGTATTTT
few,TRBJ1-1,NA,TRBV10-2,CASRDKDGEAFF,TGCGCCAGCAGGGACAAAGACGGTGAAGCTTTCTTT
few,TRBJ1-2,NA,TRBV2,CASRGGQNYGYTF,TGTGCCAGCAGGGGGGGGCAGAACTATGGCTACACCTTC
once,TRBJ1-2,NA,TRBV28,CATGVTNYGYTF,TGTGCCACCGGCGTTACTAACTATGGCTACACCTTC
NA,TRBJ1-2,NA,TRBV28,CASSTADGNYGYTF,TGTGCCAGCAGTACCGCCGACGGAAACTATGGCTACACCTTC
NA,TRBJ2-5,TRBD2,TRBV30,CAWGTTWGGAGKETQYF,TGTGCCTGGGGTACGACCTGGGGGGGAGCAGGCAAAGAGACCCAGTACTTC
NA,TRBJ1-1,NA,TRBV7-8,CASSERAGPVSVAFF,TGTGCCAGCAGCGAAAGGGCAGGGCCGGTTAGTGTCGCTTTCTTT
NA,TRBJ1-1,NA,TRBV2,CASNPEGGGTEAFF,TGTGCCAGCAACCCGGAAGGGGGAGGCACTGAAGCTTTCTTT
NA,TRBJ1-4,TRBD1,TRBV15,CATSGRDRAQEKLFF,TGTGCCACCAGCGGCCGGGACAGGGCGCAAGAAAAACTGTTTTTT
NA,TRBJ2-3,NA,TRBV19,CASSMPPRKSFSTDTQYF,TGTGCCAGTAGTATGCCCCCGCGGAAATCTTTTAGCACAGATACGCAGTATTTT
NA,TRBJ1-3,NA,TRBV5-1,CASSLDTARFGNTIYF,TGCGCCAGCAGCTTGGACACCGCCAGATTTGGAAACACCATATATTTT
NA,TRBJ2-5,TRBD2,TRBV25-1,CASSESPAGGETQYF,TGTGCCAGCAGTGAAAGTCCAGCGGGAGGTGAGACCCAGTACTTC
NA,TRBJ1-1,NA,TRBV6-6,CASSHVPPPEAFF,TGTGCCAGCAGTCATGTCCCGCCGCCTGAAGCTTTCTTT
NA,TRBJ1-5,NA,TRBV9,CASSVGGAGDSNQPQHF,TGTGCCAGCAGCGTAGGTGGGGCAGGGGATAGCAATCAGCCCCAGCATTTT
once,TRBJ1-1,NA,TRBV29-1,CSTNRPGGGPLNTEAFF,TGCAGCACGAACCGGCCGGGCGGAGGGCCGTTAAACACTGAAGCTTTCTTT
NA,TRBJ2-5,NA,TRBV6-6,CASSYPPPSLETQYF,TGTGCCAGCAGTTACCCCCCCCCTAGTCTAGAGACCCAGTACTTC
NA,TRBJ2-5,NA,TRBV5-1,CASSIPPRETQYF,TGCGCCAGCAGCATACCCCCCCGGGAGACCCAGTACTTC
NA,TRBJ2-5,TRBD2,TRBV27,CASSRAGETQYF,TGTGCCAGCAGCCGAGCGGGGGAGACCCAGTACTTC